This T cell receptor beta chain was obtained from a study of OX40 agonist ivuxolimab in advanced cancers. For the study at large: Participants could have had prior anti-PD-1, anti-PD-L1 or anti-CTLA-4 therapy, and more than 35% had some.

Concerning this clone itself: Antigen: not known.

CDR1 and CDR2 (germline): SGDLS, YYNGEE. V lost 2 bases and J lost 3, with 11 bases in between. This CDR3 has 14 residues. Profiling relied on immunoSEQ multiplex PCR, and the TCRdb table lists in-frame clones only, not all of them. The table includes about 77,000 clones, around 83% detected once. Findings of the study overall: Clonal expansion by week 6 occurred in CD4+ and CD8+ blood T cells (at 0.1 to 3.0 mg/kg). Among the least clonally expanded were partial responders at 0.1-3.0 mg/kg.

The chain joins TRBV9 to TRBJ1-2; tentative D call: TRBD1 (5 bases). Sequences were derived from CD4+ or CD8+ T cells sorted from blood, sampled in a trial of the OX40 agonist ivuxolimab. This TCR came from an adult with an advanced solid tumor such as melanoma, head and neck, liver or kidney cancer. The CDR3 region is CASSVQGGDYGYTF. The CDR3 DNA reads TGTGCCAGCAGCGTCCAGGGTGGAGACTATGGCTACACCTTC.